The clone carrying this TCR beta chain was seen a handful of times. Antigen unknown. Germline V CDR1 and CDR2: MGHRA, YSYEKL. The CDR3 length is 15 residues. V was pared by 5 bases and J by 7 bases, with 18 bases between. TCRdb re-called the RT-PCR reads with MiXCR, one entry per CDR3 protein. This sample has over 800,000 distinct CDR3 sequences, with around 20% found just once. The sample is drawn from a study of response to subunit inactivated influenza vaccine. Points from the study as a whole: T cells newly recruited by each seasonal influenza vaccination are few, the authors suggested.

The sequence was collected from a man aged 50 or older who received an inactivated influenza vaccine. V and J are TRBV4-1 and TRBJ2-1; D not certain. The sequences come from PBMCs from blood, collected 4 to 6 days after vaccination. CDR3 bases: TGCGCCAGCAGCAGTCCGATGGGCCGAACGAATGAGCAGTTCTTC. Its translation is CASSSPMGRTNEQFF.